The following is a T cell receptor beta chain sequence with its context. The entry originates in a study of blood T cell repertoires in COVID-19. About the research overall: Specimens from acute and convalescent COVID-19 originated in the United States, Italy and Spain.

Source study methods: Reference gene primer amplification gave nucleated cell count estimates. Measured with immunoSEQ multiplex PCR; TCRdb has only the in-frame clones, and not every one. The V and J calls and clone size were taken over from that table, and D and trimming were inferred from the DNA. This table holds approximately 250,000 clones, about 79% found once. The sequence derives from a man between 35 and 55 years old who had recovered from COVID-19. Sequenced input: peripheral blood.

CDR3 nucleotide sequence: TGCGCCAGCAGCCTAATGAGGACAGGGGATTCACCCCTCCACTTT. This sequence encodes CASSLMRTGDSPLHF. V gene TRBV5-1 combines with J gene TRBJ1-6; 9 nucleotides align to TRBD1. Trimming took 4 bases from V and 8 from J; bases not matched to a gene: 7. CDR3 length equals 15 residues. CDR1 is SGHRS, CDR2 YFSETQ, per germline.